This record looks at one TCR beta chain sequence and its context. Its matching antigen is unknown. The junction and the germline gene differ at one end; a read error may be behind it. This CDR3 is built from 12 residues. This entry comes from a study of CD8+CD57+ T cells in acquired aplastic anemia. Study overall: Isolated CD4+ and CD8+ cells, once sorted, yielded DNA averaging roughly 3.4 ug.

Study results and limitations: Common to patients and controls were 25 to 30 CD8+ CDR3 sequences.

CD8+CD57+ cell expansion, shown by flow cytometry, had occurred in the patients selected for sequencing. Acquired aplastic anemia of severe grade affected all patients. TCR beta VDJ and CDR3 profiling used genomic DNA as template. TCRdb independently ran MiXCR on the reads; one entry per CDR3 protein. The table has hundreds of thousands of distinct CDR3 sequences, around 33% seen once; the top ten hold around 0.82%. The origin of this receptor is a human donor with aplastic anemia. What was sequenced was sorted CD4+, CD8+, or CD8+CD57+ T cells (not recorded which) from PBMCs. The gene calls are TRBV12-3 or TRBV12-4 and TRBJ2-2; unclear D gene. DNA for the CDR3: TGCGCCAGCAGCCTTTCCCCCGGGGAGCTGTTTTTT. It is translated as CASSLSPGELFF.